The T cell receptor (beta chain) under discussion was sequenced for a study of OX40 agonist ivuxolimab in advanced cancers. Here immunoSEQ multiplex PCR was the method, and the copy in TCRdb shows in-frame clones only, minus some. The sample contains 60,000 to 65,000 clones, about 86% of which appear only once. The CDR3 covers 16 residues. The ends were cut back, 4 bases at V and 6 bases at J, with 17 bases in the middle. CDR1 is SGDLS, CDR2 YYNGEE, per germline. The origin of this receptor is an adult with an advanced solid tumor such as melanoma, head and neck, liver or kidney cancer. The gene calls are TRBV9 and TRBJ1-6; TRBD1 might be the D (6 bases). Sequences were derived from CD4+ or CD8+ T cells sorted from blood, sampled in a trial of the OX40 agonist ivuxolimab. The CDR3 here is CASSPGGHRPNSPLHF. DNA for the CDR3: TGTGCCAGCAGCCCTGGGGGGCACAGGCCTAATTCACCCCTCCACTTT.